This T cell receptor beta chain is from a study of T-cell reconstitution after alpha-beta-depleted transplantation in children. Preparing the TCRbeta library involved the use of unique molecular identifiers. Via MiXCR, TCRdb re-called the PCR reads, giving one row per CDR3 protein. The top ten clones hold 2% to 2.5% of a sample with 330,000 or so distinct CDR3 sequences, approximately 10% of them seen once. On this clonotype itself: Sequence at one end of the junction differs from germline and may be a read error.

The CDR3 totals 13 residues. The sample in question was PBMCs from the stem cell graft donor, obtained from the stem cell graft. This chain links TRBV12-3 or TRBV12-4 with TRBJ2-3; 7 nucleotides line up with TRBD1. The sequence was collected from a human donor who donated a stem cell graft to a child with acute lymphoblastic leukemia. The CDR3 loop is CACSFKGDSWQYF. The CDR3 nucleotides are TGTGCCTGCAGTTTTAAGGGGGACAGCTGGCAGTATTTT.